The 6 T cell receptor beta chains presented below share a single source sample, sequenced in a study of blood T cell repertoires in COVID-19. Repertoires were generated with immunoSEQ multiplex PCR, while TCRdb's copy carries only in-frame clones and drops some. Among some 460,000 clones listed, around 89% were seen once. Material: peripheral blood. These receptors originate from a woman in her 30s with acute or convalescent COVID-19.

With respect to this clone: At one end, the junction sequence differs from germline, possibly due to a read error. In the same sample, other DNA sequences code for this CDR3. The chain couples TRBV18 to TRBJ1-1, with D uncertain. From germline, CDR1 is KGHSH and CDR2 LQKENI. CDR3 length: 16 residues. The CDR3 bases are TGTGCCAGCTCACCACCCCCAGTAGGAGCATACACTGAGGCTTTCTTT. Its translation: CASSPPPVGAYTEAFF.

The chain couples TRBV28 to TRBJ2-7; weak D call: TRBD1 (6 bases). This CDR3 comprises 16 residues. In germline, CDR1 is MDHEN, CDR2 SYDVKM. V lost 3 bases to trimming and J lost 3 bases, with 18 bases between them. The CDR3 DNA reads TGTGCCAGCAGTTTTCATCCAGGACAGAAGCTCTACGAGCAGTACTTC. This sequence encodes CASSFHPGQKLYEQYF.

The V gene is TRBV28, the J gene TRBJ1-2, with 8 bases lining up with TRBD1. The CDR3 is 13 residues long. Germline V gene data show CDR1 as MDHEN and CDR2 as SYDVKM. V was pared by 7 bases and J by 8 bases, with 9 bases of the junction left unmatched. The CDR3 nucleotides read TGTGCCAGCACCACTCAGGGGGCAGAAGGCTACACCTTC. As protein: CASTTQGAEGYTF.

The CDR3 DNA follows: TGTGCCAGCAGCAACGGGACAGGGCCAGATACGCAGTATTTT. Its translation is CASSNGTGPDTQYF. The V call is TRBV5-5, the J call TRBJ2-3, with 9 bases identical to TRBD1. Germline CDR1 reads SGHKS; CDR2 reads YYEKEE (reference sequence). The CDR3 length is 14 residues. The trim removed 4 bases at V and 4 bases at J, leaving 4 bases unmatched.

The J gene is TRBJ1-4, the V gene TRBV4-1, with TRBD1 as a possible D gene (5 bases). CDR3 length: 13 amino acids. The germline CDR1 and CDR2 sequences are MGHRA and YSYEKL. The V end lost 2 bases, the J end lost 7 bases, and 8 bases lay between the germline ends. The CDR3 sequence is CASSQQGGEKLFF. Here the CDR3 DNA reads TGCGCCAGCAGCCAACAGGGAGGTGAAAAACTGTTTTTT.

Details on this clone: Other DNA sequences in the sample encode the same CDR3. The gene calls are TRBV20-1 and TRBJ1-1; D call uncertain. In germline, CDR1 is DFQATT, CDR2 SNEGSKA (reference sequence). Deletions cut 3 bases from V and 1 base from J, with 3 bases between. There are 11 residues in the CDR3. CDR3 protein: CSARRNTEAFF. CDR3 sequence (DNA): TGCAGTGCTAGGAGGAACACTGAAGCTTTCTTT.